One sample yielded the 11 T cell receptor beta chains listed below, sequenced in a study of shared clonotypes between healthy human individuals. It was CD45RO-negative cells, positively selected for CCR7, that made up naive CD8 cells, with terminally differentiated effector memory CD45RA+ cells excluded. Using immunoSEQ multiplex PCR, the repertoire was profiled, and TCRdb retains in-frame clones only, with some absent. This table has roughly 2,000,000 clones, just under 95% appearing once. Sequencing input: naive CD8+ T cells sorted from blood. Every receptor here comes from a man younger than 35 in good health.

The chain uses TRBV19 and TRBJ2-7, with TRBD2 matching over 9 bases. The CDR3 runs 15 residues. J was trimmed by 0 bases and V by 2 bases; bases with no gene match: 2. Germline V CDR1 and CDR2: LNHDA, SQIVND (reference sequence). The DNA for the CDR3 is TGTGCCAGTAGTATATTAGCGGGGGCCTCCTACGAGCAGTACTTC. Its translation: CASSILAGASYEQYF. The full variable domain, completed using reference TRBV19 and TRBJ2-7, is DGGITQSPKYLFRKEGQNVTLSCEQNLNHDAMYWYRQDPGQGLRLIYYSQIVNDFQKGDIAEGYSVSREKKESFPLTVTSAQKNPTAFYLCASSILAGASYEQYFGPGTRLTVT.

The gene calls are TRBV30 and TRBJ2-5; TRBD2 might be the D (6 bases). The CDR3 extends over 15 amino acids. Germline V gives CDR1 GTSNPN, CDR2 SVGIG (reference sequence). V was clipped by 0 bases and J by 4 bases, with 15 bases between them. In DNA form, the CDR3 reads TGTGCCTGGAGTGTTTCGGGGGAGGTTTCAGAGACCCAGTACTTC. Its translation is CAWSVSGEVSETQYF.

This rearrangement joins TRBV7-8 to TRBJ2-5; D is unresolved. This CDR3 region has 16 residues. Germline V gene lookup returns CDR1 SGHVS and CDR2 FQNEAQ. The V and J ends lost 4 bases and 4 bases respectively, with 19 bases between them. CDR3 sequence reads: CASSYRSNGFLETQYF. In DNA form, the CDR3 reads TGTGCCAGCAGCTACCGGAGCAATGGCTTCTTAGAGACCCAGTACTTC.

CDR3 in amino acids: CASSIFWGTTEAFF. DNA of the CDR3: TGTGCCAGTAGTATATTTTGGGGGACAACTGAAGCTTTCTTT. J is TRBJ1-1 and V is TRBV19; TRBD1 might be the D (6 bases). This CDR3 spans 14 amino acids. The V end was cut by 2 bases, the J end by 5 bases, with 12 bases between. Germline CDR1 reads LNHDA; CDR2 reads SQIVND (reference sequence). The whole variable domain, remainder taken from reference TRBV19 and TRBJ1-1, is DGGITQSPKYLFRKEGQNVTLSCEQNLNHDAMYWYRQDPGQGLRLIYYSQIVNDFQKGDIAEGYSVSREKKESFPLTVTSAQKNPTAFYLCASSIFWGTTEAFFGQGTRLTVV.

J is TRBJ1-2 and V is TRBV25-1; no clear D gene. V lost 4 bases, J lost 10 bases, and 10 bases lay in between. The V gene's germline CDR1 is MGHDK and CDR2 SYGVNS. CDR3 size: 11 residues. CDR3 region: CASSVLGNYTF. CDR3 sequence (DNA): TGTGCCAGCAGTGTTCTTGGAAACTACACCTTC.

For the CDR3, the DNA is TGCGCCAGCAGCCGGACGGACAGGGTGTACGAGCAGTACTTC. Residues: CASSRTDRVYEQYF. V gene TRBV4-1 combines with J gene TRBJ2-7; 8 nucleotides line up with TRBD1. V shed 4 bases and J 4 bases; nucleotides not matched to a gene: 6. The CDR3 totals 14 residues. Germline assignment: CDR1 MGHRA and CDR2 YSYEKL.

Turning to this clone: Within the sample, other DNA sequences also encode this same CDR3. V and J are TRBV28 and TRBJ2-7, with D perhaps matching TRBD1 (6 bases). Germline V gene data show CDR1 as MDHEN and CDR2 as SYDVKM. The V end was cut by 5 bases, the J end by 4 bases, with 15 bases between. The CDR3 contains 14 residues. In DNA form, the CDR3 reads TGTGCCAGCAGTCCTACAGGGACGGGGTACGAGCAGTACTTC. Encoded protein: CASSPTGTGYEQYF.

Written as DNA, the CDR3 is TGTGCCACCAGCACACCAACTAGCGGGGGTACTCTAGGCACAGATACGCAGTATTTT. This encodes CATSTPTSGGTLGTDTQYF. The chain carries TRBV15 and TRBJ2-3, with 11 bases aligning to TRBD2. V lost 4 bases, J lost 1 base, and 13 bases stayed unmatched. The CDR3 spans 19 residues. CDR1 and CDR2 from the germline V gene are LNHNV and YYDKDF (reference sequence).

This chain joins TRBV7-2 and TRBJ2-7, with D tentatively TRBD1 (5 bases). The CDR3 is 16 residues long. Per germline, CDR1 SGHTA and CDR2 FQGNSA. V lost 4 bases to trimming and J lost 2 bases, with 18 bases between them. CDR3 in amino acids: CASSSLGGAFAYEQYF. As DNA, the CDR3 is TGTGCCAGCAGCTCCCTCGGTGGGGCATTCGCCTACGAGCAGTACTTC.

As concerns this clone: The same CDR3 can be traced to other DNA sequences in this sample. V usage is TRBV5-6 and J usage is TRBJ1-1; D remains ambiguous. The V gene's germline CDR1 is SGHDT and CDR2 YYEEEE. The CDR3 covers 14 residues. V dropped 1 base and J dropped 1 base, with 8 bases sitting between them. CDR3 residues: CASSLSERNTEAFF. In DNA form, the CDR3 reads TGTGCCAGCAGCTTGTCGGAACGGAACACTGAAGCTTTCTTT.

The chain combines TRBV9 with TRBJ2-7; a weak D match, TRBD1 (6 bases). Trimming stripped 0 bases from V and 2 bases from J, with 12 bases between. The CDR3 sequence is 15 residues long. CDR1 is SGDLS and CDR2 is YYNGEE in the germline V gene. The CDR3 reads CASSVEDSATYEQYF. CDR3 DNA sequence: TGTGCCAGCAGCGTAGAGGACAGCGCCACCTACGAGCAGTACTTC.